Listed here are 23 T cell receptor beta chains from one sample, sequenced in a study of blood T cell repertoires in COVID-19. TCRdb's table, derived via immunoSEQ multiplex PCR, lists solely in-frame clones and lacks some. The sample has 300,000 to 350,000 clones, roughly 89% seen once; the top ten hold around 9.3%. Sequencing was done on a sample of PBMCs or T cells enriched from blood (not recorded which). All receptors come from a woman younger than 35 who had recovered from COVID-19.

The chain recombines TRBV7-2 with TRBJ1-1, with TRBD1 as a possible D gene (6 bases). The V end lost 4 bases, the J end lost 4 bases, and 16 bases lay between the germline ends. The CDR3 is made up of 15 amino acids. Germline CDR1 and CDR2: SGHTA and FQGNSA. The CDR3: CASSSLGGGFTEAFF. DNA for the CDR3: TGTGCCAGCAGCTCATTAGGGGGGGGGTTCACTGAAGCTTTCTTT.

The chain carries TRBV30 and TRBJ1-2, with 8 bases aligning to TRBD1. V shed 4 bases, J shed 4 bases, and the junction held 5 bases outside the gene matches. The CDR3 length is 13 residues. Per germline, CDR1 GTSNPN and CDR2 SVGIG (reference sequence). DNA for the CDR3: TGTGCCTGGAAAAGGACAGGGAGCTATGGCTACACCTTC. Its protein product is CAWKRTGSYGYTF.

This clone was seen repeatedly, ten times or more. V gene TRBV5-6 combines with J gene TRBJ1-1, with TRBD1 identical over 7 bases. V was pared by 3 bases and J by 0 bases, with 11 bases of the junction left unmatched. CDR3 size: 17 residues. Per the germline V gene, CDR1 is SGHDT and CDR2 is YYEEEE. This chain's CDR3 is CASSYGTVQRVNTEAFF. The DNA for the CDR3 is TGTGCCAGCAGCTATGGGACAGTCCAAAGAGTGAACACTGAAGCTTTCTTT.

This chain uses TRBV5-6 with TRBJ2-3; perhaps TRBD2 as D (5 bases). The CDR3 totals 13 residues. Germline CDR1 is SGHDT and CDR2 is YYEEEE. Trimming left V 5 bases short and J 4 bases short, with 11 bases between. The CDR3 protein is CASRGMRADTQYF. CDR3 DNA sequence: TGTGCCAGCAGGGGGATGAGGGCAGATACGCAGTATTTT.

V usage is TRBV6-5 and J usage is TRBJ1-2; 7 nucleotides align to TRBD1. The CDR3 contains 15 residues. Germline values: CDR1 MNHEY, CDR2 SVGAGI. Losses at the gene ends were 6 bases for V and 4 bases for J; bases not matched to a gene: 11. The DNA of the CDR3 is TGTGCCAGCAGAACGGGGGACAGAACCCCCTATGGCTACACCTTC. This gives the protein CASRTGDRTPYGYTF.

CDR3 protein: CASSQDIGGRETQYF. The CDR3 DNA sequence: TGCGCCAGCAGCCAAGATATCGGGGGGCGAGAGACCCAGTACTTC. V gene TRBV4-3 combines with J gene TRBJ2-5; D perhaps matches TRBD2 (7 bases). Germline lookup yields CDR1 LGHNA and CDR2 YSLEER. Trimming took 0 bases from V and 4 from J, leaving 12 bases between them. CDR3 length: 15 amino acids.

This clone was observed once. The V gene is TRBV7-9, the J gene TRBJ1-6; 7 positions match TRBD1. This CDR3 spans 14 amino acids. Germline CDR1 and CDR2: SEHNR and FQNEAQ (reference sequence). The J segment lost 10 bases and the V segment lost 6 bases, leaving 9 bases of the junction unmatched. This chain's CDR3 is CASRPTGDGSPLHF. The CDR3 DNA follows: TGTGCCAGCAGGCCAACAGGGGACGGGTCACCCCTCCACTTT.

The chain has TRBV27 and TRBJ2-1; 9 bases fit TRBD2. Germline V gene data show CDR1 as MNHEY and CDR2 as SMNVEV (reference sequence). With 3 bases clipped from V and 8 bases from J, the junction kept 11 bases outside the gene matches. CDR3 length: 16 amino acids. CDR3 bases: TGTGCCAGCAGTTTGTCAACTAGCGGGCTTAGTGATGAGCAGTTCTTC. Translation: CASSLSTSGLSDEQFF.

A single count supports this clone. The V gene is TRBV19, the J gene TRBJ2-1; perhaps TRBD2 as D (5 bases). Germline values: CDR1 LNHDA, CDR2 SQIVND (reference sequence). This CDR3 comprises 14 residues. V gave up 4 bases and J gave up 2 bases, with 9 bases separating them. In DNA, the CDR3 is TGTGCCAGTAGTAGCCGGGAACCCTACAATGAGCAGTTCTTC. Its protein product is CASSSREPYNEQFF.

V gene TRBV9 combines with J gene TRBJ2-5; no reliable D call. CDR3 size: 13 residues. Trimming took 0 bases from V and 4 from J, leaving 7 bases between them. Germline CDR1 reads SGDLS; CDR2 reads YYNGEE. The CDR3 loop reads CASSVAVTETQYF. The CDR3 DNA reads as TGTGCCAGCAGCGTAGCGGTCACAGAGACCCAGTACTTC.

This chain links TRBV4-3 with TRBJ1-4, with no clear D. The CDR3 is 17 residues long. Germline V gene lookup returns CDR1 LGHNA and CDR2 YSLEER. Trimming pared 0 bases from V and 8 bases from J, leaving 19 bases between. The CDR3 loop is CASSQESTGLGHEKLFF. In nucleotides, the CDR3 is TGCGCCAGCAGCCAAGAATCCACGGGGTTGGGCCACGAAAAACTGTTTTTT.

The chain links TRBV11-2 to TRBJ1-1, with TRBD1 matching 7 bases. Trimming at V came to 0 bases and at J to 11 bases, leaving 6 bases not matched to a gene. This CDR3 is 13 amino acids long. Looked up from germline, CDR1 is SGHAT and CDR2 is FQNNGV. The CDR3 DNA follows: TGTGCCAGCAGCTTAGATCTGACAGGGAAGGCTTTCTTT. As protein: CASSLDLTGKAFF.

The rearrangement links TRBV4-3 to TRBJ2-5; possibly TRBD2 for D (6 bases). The CDR3 sequence is 17 residues long. V lost 0 bases, J lost 1 base, and 15 bases lay in between. The germline CDR1 and CDR2 sequences are LGHNA and YSLEER. The CDR3 DNA reads as TGCGCCAGCAGCCAAGATTGGGCAGGAGGGGTCCAAGAGACCCAGTACTTC. Residues: CASSQDWAGGVQETQYF.

The rearrangement joins TRBV5-1 to TRBJ2-1; tentatively, D is TRBD1 (6 bases). V lost 0 bases, J lost 11 bases, and 15 bases lay in between. The germline V gene has CDR1 SGHRS and CDR2 YFSETQ. This CDR3 is 14 amino acids long. The CDR3 nucleotides are TGCGCCAGCAGCTTGGAGCCCCGGACAGAAAAGCAGTTCTTC. The encoded protein is CASSLEPRTEKQFF.

The chain uses TRBV4-2 and TRBJ1-3; D is perhaps TRBD1 (6 bases). Trimming shortened V by 6 bases and J by 4 bases, and 22 bases separated the two germline ends. Germline loops: CDR1 LGHNA, CDR2 YNFKEQ. The CDR3 has 17 amino acids. The CDR3 spells CASRPPLGYRDGNTIYF. CDR3 nucleotides: TGTGCCAGCAGACCACCCCTCGGCTACAGGGACGGAAACACCATATATTTT.

The rearrangement joins TRBV5-1 to TRBJ2-3; the match to TRBD2 covers 7 bases. V shed 0 bases and J 2 bases; nucleotides not matched to a gene: 3. The CDR3 contains 15 residues. Per germline, CDR1 SGHRS and CDR2 YFSETQ. CDR3 in amino acids: CASSLGDYPTDTQYF. CDR3 DNA sequence: TGCGCCAGCAGCTTGGGGGACTACCCCACAGATACGCAGTATTTT. Full variable domain (remainder filled in from reference TRBV5-1 and TRBJ2-3): KAGVTQTPRYLIKTRGQQVTLSCSPISGHRSVSWYQQTPGQGLQFLFEYFSETQRNKGNFPGRFSGRQFSNSRSEMNVSTLELGDSALYLCASSLGDYPTDTQYFGPGTRLTVL.

The chain is built from TRBV19 and TRBJ1-5; no definite D call. Trimming stripped 7 bases from V and 2 bases from J, with 9 bases between. The germline V gene has CDR1 LNHDA and CDR2 SQIVND (reference sequence). The CDR3 spans 13 residues. DNA of the CDR3: TGTGCCAGTATAGCGGCTGGCAATCAGCCCCAGCATTTT. As protein: CASIAAGNQPQHF.

This sequence joins TRBV7-2 and TRBJ2-7; tentative D call: TRBD1 (5 bases). CDR1 and CDR2 from the germline V gene are SGHTA and FQGNSA. This CDR3 comprises 12 residues. Trimming left V 1 base short and J 9 bases short, with 10 bases between. CDR3 nucleotides: TGTGCCAGCAGCTTAGTGTTAGGGGTGCAGTACTTC. Protein: CASSLVLGVQYF.

J is TRBJ1-6 and V is TRBV28, with D possibly being TRBD1 (6 bases). V lost 2 bases, J lost 8 bases, and 10 bases lay in between. Germline CDR1 MDHEN, CDR2 SYDVKM. The CDR3 extends over 14 amino acids. The chain's CDR3 is CASSLNSGDSPLHF. The CDR3 bases are TGTGCCAGCAGTTTAAACTCAGGGGATTCACCCCTCCACTTT.

This clone appeared once. The rearrangement uses TRBV7-9 and TRBJ2-7; 7 positions match TRBD1. This CDR3 contains 15 residues. The J segment lost 2 bases and the V segment lost 1 base, leaving 5 bases of the junction unmatched. Per germline, CDR1 SEHNR and CDR2 FQNEAQ (reference sequence). CDR3 nucleotide sequence: TGTGCCAGCAGCTTAGTGCGACAGGGCACCTACGAGCAGTACTTC. Its protein is CASSLVRQGTYEQYF. Drawing the rest from reference TRBV7-9 and TRBJ2-7, the complete variable domain is DTGVSQNPRHKITKRGQNVTFRCDPISEHNRLYWYRQTLGQGPEFLTYFQNEAQLEKSRLLSDRFSAERPKGSFSTLEIQRTEQGDSAMYLCASSLVRQGTYEQYFGPGTRLTVT.

The chain uses TRBV6-1 and TRBJ1-3; 8 positions agree with TRBD1. The V gene end was trimmed by 2 bases and the J gene end by 8 bases; junction bases not matched to a gene: 14. CDR3 length equals 17 residues. Germline assignment: CDR1 MNHNS and CDR2 SASEGT. The CDR3 loop is CASSETDYRGLRDTIYF. The CDR3 DNA reads TGTGCCAGCAGTGAAACTGACTACAGGGGGTTAAGGGACACCATATATTTT.

The rearrangement joins TRBV15 to TRBJ2-7, with 10 positions matching TRBD2. The germline CDR1 and CDR2 sequences are LNHNV and YYDKDF (reference sequence). This CDR3 is 15 amino acids long. V lost 5 bases and J lost 1; bases outside the gene matches: 5. The CDR3 sequence: CATSVRTSGSYEQYF. As DNA, the CDR3 is TGTGCCACCAGCGTTAGGACTAGCGGATCCTACGAGCAGTACTTC.

The chain is built from TRBV4-2 and TRBJ1-2; 8 bases line up with TRBD1. The V gene's germline CDR1 is LGHNA and CDR2 YNFKEQ. Unmatched junction bases numbered 7, after V lost 4 bases and J lost 6 bases. The CDR3 sequence is 14 residues long. The CDR3 DNA follows: TGTGCCAGCAGCCCCCCCGGGACAGGCGATGGCTACACCTTC. It is translated as CASSPPGTGDGYTF.